Listed here are 8 T cell receptor beta chains from one sample, sequenced in a study of PD-1 blockade in classical Hodgkin lymphoma. Brentuximab vedotin exposure varied, and every patient relapsed after autologous stem cell transplantation. Data came from immunoSEQ multiplex PCR; TCRdb stores just in-frame clones and leaves some out. The sample holds around 99,000 clones, roughly four fifths seen once. This sample comprised peripheral blood mononuclear cells (PBMCs), obtained before the second cycle of nivolumab. The receptors derive from a human donor with classical Hodgkin lymphoma.

The V gene is TRBV5-1, the J gene TRBJ2-3, with D possibly TRBD2 on 6 matching bases. Trimming pared 2 bases from V and 5 bases from J, leaving 15 bases between. Per the germline V gene, CDR1 is SGHRS and CDR2 is YFSETQ. This CDR3 contains 15 residues. CDR3: CASSFYGSREDTQYF. CDR3 in DNA: TGCGCCAGCAGCTTCTACGGGAGTAGGGAAGATACGCAGTATTTT. Full variable domain (remainder filled in from reference TRBV5-1 and TRBJ2-3): KAGVTQTPRYLIKTRGQQVTLSCSPISGHRSVSWYQQTPGQGLQFLFEYFSETQRNKGNFPGRFSGRQFSNSRSEMNVSTLELGDSALYLCASSFYGSREDTQYFGPGTRLTVL.

The J gene is TRBJ2-4, the V gene TRBV7-8; D possibly corresponds to TRBD1 (6 bases). Trimming removed 4 bases from V and 9 bases from J, with 16 bases in between. There are 14 residues in the CDR3. Germline V gene lookup returns CDR1 SGHVS and CDR2 FQNEAQ. CDR3 DNA sequence: TGTGCCAGCAGCTCGGGACATCAAACGGGCATTCAGTACTTC. Translated, it gives CASSSGHQTGIQYF.

V is TRBV27 and J is TRBJ2-3; D perhaps matches TRBD1 (5 bases). Trimming removed 1 base at V and 6 bases at J, with 11 bases between. The CDR3 covers 14 residues. CDR1 is MNHEY and CDR2 is SMNVEV in the germline V gene (reference sequence). As DNA, the CDR3 is TGTGCCAGCAGTTTATTCAGCAGGGTGGATACGCAGTATTTT. Translated: CASSLFSRVDTQYF.

The V gene is TRBV4-2, the J gene TRBJ2-1; D gene ambiguous. Germline CDR1 and CDR2: LGHNA and YNFKEQ. The CDR3 spans 13 residues. Trimming shortened V by 0 bases and J by 8 bases, and 8 bases separated the two germline ends. The CDR3 DNA is TGTGCCAGCAGCCAAGATGCTGCCGATGAGCAGTTCTTC. This encodes CASSQDAADEQFF.

The chain uses TRBV5-4 and TRBJ2-7; weak D call: TRBD2 (6 bases). CDR1 and CDR2 from the germline V gene are SGHNT and YYREEE (reference sequence). V lost 5 bases to trimming and J lost 3 bases, with 18 bases between them. The CDR3 loop spans 15 amino acids. The CDR3 DNA reads as TGTGCCAGCAGGCCGGAGGGTGGGAAAAACTACGAGCAGTACTTC. Protein sequence: CASRPEGGKNYEQYF.

The gene calls are TRBV9 and TRBJ1-1, with TRBD1 as a possible D gene (5 bases). The ends were cut back, 3 bases at V and 4 bases at J, with 10 bases in the middle. Per germline, CDR1 SGDLS and CDR2 YYNGEE. The CDR3 consists of 13 residues. DNA of the CDR3: TGTGCCAGCAGCGGACACGGGGGCACTGAAGCTTTCTTT. This codes for CASSGHGGTEAFF.

This clone was picked up one time. V is TRBV2 and J is TRBJ1-5; no definite D call. The CDR3 spans 13 residues. Germline CDR1 SNHLY, CDR2 FYNNEI. V was shortened by 7 bases and J by 7 bases, with 14 bases between the two germline ends. The CDR3 is CASTSREGQPQHF. CDR3 nucleotides: TGTGCCAGCACCTCGAGGGAAGGCCAGCCCCAGCATTTT.

This chain connects TRBV6-5 to TRBJ1-1; no clear D. V was pared by 2 bases and J by 1 base, with 5 bases between. The germline V gene encodes CDR1 MNHEY and CDR2 SVGAGI. The CDR3 covers 13 residues. Here the CDR3 DNA reads TGTGCCAGCAGTTACACAGCGAACACTGAAGCTTTCTTT. Translating gives CASSYTANTEAFF.